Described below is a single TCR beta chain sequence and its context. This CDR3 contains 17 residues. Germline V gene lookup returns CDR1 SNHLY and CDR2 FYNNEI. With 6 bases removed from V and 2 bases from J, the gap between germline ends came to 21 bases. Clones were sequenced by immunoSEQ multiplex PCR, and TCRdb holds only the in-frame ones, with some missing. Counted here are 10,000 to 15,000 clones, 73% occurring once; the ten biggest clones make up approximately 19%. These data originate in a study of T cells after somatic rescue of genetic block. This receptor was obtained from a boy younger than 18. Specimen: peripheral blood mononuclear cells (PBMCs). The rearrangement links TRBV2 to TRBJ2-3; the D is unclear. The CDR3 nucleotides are TGTGCCAGCAGCCCCGGCGAAGGGCTCATTTCCACAGATACGCAGTATTTT. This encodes CASSPGEGLISTDTQYF.